What follows are 12 T cell receptor beta chains derived from one specimen sequenced in a study of T cell responses to AZD1222 COVID-19 vaccine. Libraries were prepared by immunoSEQ multiplex PCR; TCRdb keeps only in-frame clonotypes and omits some of them. The sample has some 120,000 clones, approximately 90% seen once; the top ten hold roughly 1.5%. The starting material was peripheral blood, obtained 28 days after the second AZD1222 dose. The source is an adult who received the AZD1222 COVID-19 vaccine.

The chain links TRBV3-1 (or the pseudogene TRBV3-2) to TRBJ2-7; D is ambiguous. V was pared by 1 base and J by 4 bases, with 11 bases between. This CDR3 spans 14 amino acids. Looked up from germline, CDR1 is LGHDT and CDR2 is YNNKEL (reference sequence). This CDR3 is CASSQAAAYYEQYF. The DNA for the CDR3 is TGTGCCAGCAGCCAAGCGGCCGCTTATTACGAGCAGTACTTC.

The rearrangement joins TRBV24-1 to TRBJ2-1; either TRBD1 or TRBD2 may fit D (5 bases each). CDR1 KGHDR and CDR2 SFDVKD come from the germline V gene. The CDR3 is 17 amino acids. V shed 4 bases and J shed 0 bases, with 15 bases lying between them. The CDR3 region has the DNA TGTGCCACCAGTGAAACGGGACCATCGAGCTCCTACAATGAGCAGTTCTTC. Its protein is CATSETGPSSSYNEQFF.

The chain employs TRBV27 and TRBJ1-6; 11 bases map to TRBD1. The CDR3 has 17 residues. Germline CDR1 and CDR2: MNHEY and SMNVEV (reference sequence). Losses at the gene ends were 1 base for V and 8 bases for J; bases not matched to a gene: 7. In DNA, the CDR3 is TGTGCCAGCAGTTTATTTAAGGGGACAGGGGGTGATTCACCCCTCCACTTT. This sequence encodes CASSLFKGTGGDSPLHF.

V is TRBV3-1 (or the pseudogene TRBV3-2) and J is TRBJ1-1, with 8 bases that match TRBD1. The CDR3 has 14 amino acids. Germline trimming cut 1 base from V and 5 bases from J; bases unmatched to any gene: 3. Per the germline V gene, CDR1 is LGHDT and CDR2 is YNNKEL (reference sequence). The CDR3 loop reads CASSQGTGWTEAFF. The CDR3 DNA reads as TGTGCCAGCAGCCAAGGGACAGGGTGGACTGAAGCTTTCTTT.

This clone has only one observation. The rearrangement joins TRBV6-5 to TRBJ1-1; perhaps TRBD1 as D (5 bases). The CDR3 extends over 14 amino acids. V lost 6 bases and J 2 bases, leaving 13 bases between the germline ends. The V gene's germline CDR1 is MNHEY and CDR2 SVGAGI. For the CDR3, the DNA is TGTGCCAGCAGAGCTCCCGGGGGAAACACTGAAGCTTTCTTT. This gives the protein CASRAPGGNTEAFF.

The J gene is TRBJ2-1, the V gene TRBV23-1, with D possibly matching TRBD2 (6 bases). TRBV23-1 is labeled an ORF, and its function is uncertain. With 5 bases removed from V and 9 bases from J, the gap between germline ends came to 11 bases. CDR3 length equals 12 residues. In DNA, the CDR3 is TGCGCCAGCAGTTCGGGGGTTCCTGAGCAGTTCTTC. It translates to CASSSGVPEQFF.

The J gene is TRBJ1-1, the V gene TRBV29-1; no firm D call. V lost 0 bases and J lost 6, with 14 bases in between. This CDR3 contains 14 residues. Germline CDR1 is SQVTM and CDR2 is ANQGSEA. The CDR3 DNA reads TGCAGCGTTGAAGAAAGAGGGATTAATGCTGAAGCTTTCTTT. It encodes CSVEERGINAEAFF.

This clone was observed a single time. V is TRBV19 and J is TRBJ2-3; TRBD2 matches at 8 bases. The CDR3 loop spans 16 amino acids. V lost 1 base and J lost 5; bases outside the gene matches: 8. Per the germline V gene, CDR1 is LNHDA and CDR2 is SQIVND (reference sequence). The CDR3, as DNA: TGTGCCAGTAGTATAGTTGCTAGCGGGTTGATAGATACGCAGTATTTT. The encoded protein is CASSIVASGLIDTQYF.

The V and J genes are TRBV11-2 and TRBJ1-4; perhaps TRBD1 as D (6 bases). The CDR3 is 14 residues long. V lost 0 bases and J 7 bases, leaving 9 bases between the germline ends. Germline CDR1 is SGHAT and CDR2 is FQNNGV. CDR3 sequence: CASSLDTGSEKLFF. The DNA for the CDR3 is TGTGCCAGCAGCTTAGATACAGGGAGTGAAAAACTGTTTTTT.

V and J are TRBV5-1 and TRBJ2-2, with 13 bases matching TRBD2. The germline gives CDR1 SGHRS, CDR2 YFSETQ. V shed 3 bases and J 7 bases; nucleotides not matched to a gene: 6. This CDR3 has 16 residues. CDR3 sequence (DNA): TGCGCCAGCAGCTGGACTAGCGGGAGTTTGGGCGGGGAGCTGTTTTTT. Its translation is CASSWTSGSLGGELFF.

The chain is built from TRBV5-4 and TRBJ1-5, with D tentatively TRBD1 (6 bases). V was cut by 4 bases and J by 5 bases, with 10 bases left in between. Germline V gives CDR1 SGHNT, CDR2 YYREEE (reference sequence). This CDR3 has 13 amino acids. For the CDR3, the DNA is TGTGCCAGCAGCCTGGACAGCGATCAGCCCCAGCATTTT. The encoded protein is CASSLDSDQPQHF.

The chain recombines TRBV19 with TRBJ2-2, with 7 nucleotides matching TRBD1. Germline V lookup: CDR1 LNHDA, CDR2 SQIVND (reference sequence). This CDR3 is 15 amino acids long. V shed 8 bases and J 1 base; nucleotides not matched to a gene: 7. The CDR3 loop is CASPHRDRNTGELFF. CDR3 in DNA: TGTGCCAGTCCACACCGGGACAGGAACACCGGGGAGCTGTTTTTT.